This T cell receptor (beta chain) is drawn from a study of blood T cell repertoires in COVID-19. Study-wide background: Sites across the United States, Italy and Spain contributed samples from acute and convalescent COVID-19. The analysed material was cDNA or gDNA that came from T cells, B-cell-depleted T cells, or PBMCs.

Seattle patient enrollment occurred during active infection, with longitudinal follow-up thereafter. In the source study's methods: It was from reference gene primer amplification that nucleated cell counts were estimated. The repertoire was sequenced with immunoSEQ multiplex PCR; TCRdb's copy has only in-frame clones and lacks some. That table furnishes V, J and clone size, whereas the DNA furnished D and trimming. In the table there are hundreds of thousands of clones, roughly nine tenths of which are singletons. The CDR3 is 15 amino acids. The V gene's germline CDR1 is SGHNT and CDR2 YYREEE (reference sequence). V was shortened by 2 bases and J by 5 bases, with 17 bases between the two germline ends.

The sequence was obtained from a woman between 25 and 40 years old with COVID-19, enrolled during active disease. The J gene is TRBJ2-7, the V gene TRBV5-4; D might be TRBD1 (5 bases). The sequenced material came from peripheral blood. CDR3 in amino acids: CASSLTAGRSDEQYF. The CDR3 DNA reads as TGTGCCAGCAGCTTAACGGCAGGGCGTTCAGACGAGCAGTACTTC.